The rows below give T cell receptor beta chains drawn from one sample of a study of blood T cell repertoires in COVID-19. Generated by immunoSEQ multiplex PCR, the TCRdb table keeps only in-frame clones and is missing some. The sample has 110,000 to 150,000 clones, approximately 88% seen once. The specimen was peripheral blood. These receptors were obtained from a woman between 45 and 65 years old with acute or convalescent COVID-19. CDR3s include the opening cysteine and the closing phenylalanine or tryptophan. The D gene is left open where the match is weak. Size tells how often a clone was seen (once, few, many) or the class of an expanded clone, and some rows leave it out.

NA,TRBJ1-1,NA,TRBV5-1,CASSVTGPLMNTEAFF,TGCGCCAGCAGCGTTACAGGGCCCTTGATGAACACTGAAGCTTTCTTT
NA,TRBJ2-2,TRBD2,TRBV12-3/TRBV12-4,CASNRDYSGELFF,TGTGCCAGCAATAGGGACTACTCCGGGGAGCTGTTTTTT
NA,TRBJ2-2,TRBD2,TRBV5-1,CASSNGGLGATGELFF,TGCGCCAGCAGCAACGGGGGACTAGGGGCGACCGGGGAGCTGTTTTTT
NA,TRBJ1-4,NA,TRBV4-1,CASRNFGGTLGEKLFF,TGCGCCAGCAGAAATTTCGGGGGGACGTTGGGTGAAAAACTGTTTTTT
NA,TRBJ1-1,TRBD1,TRBV18,CASSPRIQGENTEAFF,TGTGCCAGCTCACCCCGAATTCAGGGGGAGAACACTGAAGCTTTCTTT
NA,TRBJ2-4,TRBD1,TRBV6-6,CASSYRDRANIQYF,TGTGCCAGCAGTTACCGGGACAGGGCGAACATTCAGTACTTC
NA,TRBJ1-4,NA,TRBV19,CASQGSATNEKLFF,TGTGCCAGCCAGGGGAGTGCAACTAATGAAAAACTGTTTTTT
NA,TRBJ2-7,NA,TRBV7-9,CASSLVGGGYEQYF,TGTGCCAGCAGCTTAGTTGGGGGAGGCTACGAGCAGTACTTC
once,TRBJ1-1,NA,TRBV3-1/TRBV3-2,CASTNKGVSNTEAFF,TGTGCCAGCACTAACAAAGGGGTATCGAACACTGAAGCTTTCTTT
NA,TRBJ2-1,TRBD2,TRBV9,CASSLSGSIDNEQFF,TGTGCCAGCAGCCTTAGCGGGAGTATCGACAATGAGCAGTTCTTC
once,TRBJ1-1,TRBD1,TRBV11-1,CASSQDRVTPEAFF,TGTGCCAGCAGCCAGGACAGGGTCACCCCTGAAGCTTTCTTT
NA,TRBJ1-5,TRBD1,TRBV2,CASTGTGGQPQHF,TGTGCCAGCACCGGGACAGGAGGACAGCCCCAGCATTTT
NA,TRBJ2-3,TRBD1,TRBV15,CATSSEEGTGGVTQYF,TGTGCCACCAGCAGTGAGGAGGGGACAGGGGGTGTCACGCAGTATTTT
NA,TRBJ2-7,TRBD1,TRBV4-1,CASSRGQGASAGGYLPPYEQYF,TGCGCCAGCAGCCGGGGACAGGGGGCGTCGGCGGGAGGGTACCTACCTCCGTACGAGCAGTACTTC
NA,TRBJ2-1,TRBD2,TRBV6-6,CASSYYSDPLAGEGNEQFF,TGTGCCAGCAGCTACTACTCGGACCCCCTAGCGGGGGAAGGCAATGAGCAGTTCTTC
NA,TRBJ1-5,NA,TRBV6-5,CASSYAWGNQPQHF,TGTGCCAGCAGTTACGCCTGGGGCAACCAGCCCCAGCATTTT
NA,TRBJ1-1,TRBD1,TRBV5-1,CASSLAGTGVYTEAFF,TGCGCCAGCAGCTTGGCGGGGACAGGGGTATACACTGAAGCTTTCTTT
NA,TRBJ1-2,NA,TRBV7-9,CASSLQAYGYTF,TGTGCCAGCAGCCTACAGGCCTATGGCTACACCTTC
NA,TRBJ2-5,NA,TRBV2,CASSELEDLKTQYF,TGTGCCAGCAGTGAACTGGAGGATCTTAAGACCCAGTACTTC
NA,TRBJ2-5,NA,TRBV20-1,CSASLGAVKETQYF,TGCAGTGCTAGTCTTGGGGCAGTAAAAGAGACCCAGTACTTC
NA,TRBJ2-2,TRBD2,TRBV30,CAGSRGFAGELFF,TGTGCAGGTTCGCGGGGGTTCGCCGGGGAGCTGTTTTTT
NA,TRBJ2-7,TRBD2,TRBV7-3,CASSVGRGSYEQYF,TGTGCCAGCAGCGTCGGGAGGGGTTCCTACGAGCAGTACTTC
NA,TRBJ2-5,NA,TRBV3-1/TRBV3-2,CASSPYSGGRLETQYF,TGTGCCAGCAGTCCCTACTCGGGGGGCCGGTTAGAGACCCAGTACTTC
NA,TRBJ1-2,TRBD1,TRBV2,CASSLAPRGPGYTF,TGTGCCAGCAGTTTGGCCCCCAGGGGGCCTGGCTACACCTTC
few,TRBJ1-4,NA,TRBV24-1,CATSDWAGKLKLFF,TGTGCCACCAGTGATTGGGCAGGGAAACTAAAACTGTTTTTT
NA,TRBJ1-1,NA,TRBV7-9,CASSPQGMNTEAFF,TGTGCCAGCAGCCCACAGGGAATGAACACTGAAGCTTTCTTT
NA,TRBJ1-2,TRBD1,TRBV7-9,CATRGHGYTF,TGTGCCACCAGGGGGCATGGCTACACCTTC
NA,TRBJ1-3,NA,TRBV6-6,CASSRPGAGNTIYF,TGTGCCAGCAGTCGCCCAGGGGCTGGAAACACCATATATTTT
NA,TRBJ1-1,NA,TRBV7-9,CASSDRNTEAFF,TGTGCCAGCAGCGACAGGAACACTGAAGCTTTCTTT
NA,TRBJ1-4,NA,TRBV21-1,CASSKRFVRDRAVRATNEKLFF,TGTGCCAGCAGCAAACGATTCGTGAGGGACAGGGCGGTCCGGGCAACTAATGAAAAACTGTTTTTT
once,TRBJ1-6,NA,TRBV5-1,CASSLALNSPLHF,TGCGCCAGCAGCTTGGCCTTAAATTCACCCCTCCACTTT
NA,TRBJ1-2,NA,TRBV18,CASSASGQQIQDSYGYTF,TGTGCCAGCTCGGCGAGTGGACAGCAAATCCAGGACAGCTATGGCTACACCTTC
NA,TRBJ2-7,TRBD2,TRBV20-1,CSASSGYEQYF,TGCAGTGCTTCTAGCGGTTACGAGCAGTACTTC
NA,TRBJ2-2,TRBD1,TRBV2,CASSGQGLNTGELFF,TGTGCCAGCAGTGGACAGGGCCTGAACACCGGGGAGCTGTTTTTT
NA,TRBJ1-4,NA,TRBV6-5,CASRGALLEELFF,TGTGCCAGCAGGGGGGCCCTCCTCGAGGAACTGTTTTTT
NA,TRBJ1-4,NA,TRBV4-2,CASSPRQATNEKLFF,TGTGCCAGCAGCCCCCGACAGGCAACTAATGAAAAACTGTTTTTT
NA,TRBJ2-5,NA,TRBV2,CASMRAQETQYF,TGTGCCAGCATGCGGGCCCAAGAGACCCAGTACTTC
NA,TRBJ1-2,TRBD1,TRBV9,CASSEGTAGYGYTF,TGTGCCAGCAGCGAGGGGACAGCGGGCTATGGCTACACCTTC
NA,TRBJ2-1,NA,TRBV5-1,CASSYGLYNEQFF,TGCGCCAGCAGTTACGGACTGTACAATGAGCAGTTCTTC
NA,TRBJ1-6,TRBD1,TRBV6-1,CASSDRDRGHSPLHF,TGTGCCAGCAGTGACCGGGACAGAGGCCATTCACCCCTCCACTTT
NA,TRBJ1-5,NA,TRBV6-6,CASSRQFSNQPQHF,TGTGCCAGCAGTCGACAGTTTAGCAATCAGCCCCAGCATTTT
NA,TRBJ2-3,TRBD2,TRBV9,CASSVGLAITDTQYF,TGTGCCAGCAGCGTAGGACTAGCGATCACAGATACGCAGTATTTT
NA,TRBJ2-7,TRBD1,TRBV7-3,CASSSGQGRDEQYF,TGTGCCAGCAGCTCAGGACAGGGTAGGGACGAGCAGTACTTC
NA,TRBJ2-1,TRBD2,TRBV11-3,CASSNLAGSYNEQFF,TGTGCCAGCAGCAACCTAGCGGGCTCCTACAATGAGCAGTTCTTC
few,TRBJ1-1,TRBD1,TRBV6-5,CASSLRVTGDTEAFF,TGTGCCAGCAGCTTAAGGGTCACAGGGGACACTGAAGCTTTCTTT
NA,TRBJ1-2,NA,TRBV4-1,CASSQGNPGFYGYTF,TGCGCCAGCAGCCAAGGAAATCCAGGGTTTTATGGCTACACCTTC
NA,TRBJ2-6,NA,TRBV5-6,CASSFSFGANVLTF,TGTGCCAGCAGCTTTTCTTTTGGGGCCAACGTCCTGACTTTC
NA,TRBJ2-7,TRBD2,TRBV5-1,CASSFGTSGSYEQYF,TGCGCCAGCAGCTTCGGGACTAGCGGGAGCTACGAGCAGTACTTC
NA,TRBJ1-2,NA,TRBV18,CASSPQRGYANYGYTF,TGTGCCAGCTCACCACAAAGAGGGTACGCTAACTATGGCTACACCTTC
NA,TRBJ1-1,NA,TRBV3-1/TRBV3-2,CASRPQGQTEAFF,TGTGCCAGCAGACCACAGGGCCAGACTGAAGCTTTCTTT
NA,TRBJ2-3,TRBD2,TRBV19,CASSILAASGTQYF,TGTGCCAGTAGTATTCTAGCGGCCTCGGGTACGCAGTATTTT